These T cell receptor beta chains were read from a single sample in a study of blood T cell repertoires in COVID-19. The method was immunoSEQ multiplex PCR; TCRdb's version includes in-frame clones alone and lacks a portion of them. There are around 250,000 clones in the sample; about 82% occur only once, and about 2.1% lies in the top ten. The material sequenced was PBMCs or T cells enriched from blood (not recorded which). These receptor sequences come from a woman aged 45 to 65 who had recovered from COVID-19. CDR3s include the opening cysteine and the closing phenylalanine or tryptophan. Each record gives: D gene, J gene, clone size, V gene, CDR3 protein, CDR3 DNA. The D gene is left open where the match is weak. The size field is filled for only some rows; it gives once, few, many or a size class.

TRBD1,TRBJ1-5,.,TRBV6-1,CASSEPGQGPNQPQHF,TGTGCCAGCAGTGAACCGGGACAGGGACCTAATCAGCCCCAGCATTTT
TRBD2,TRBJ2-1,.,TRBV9,CASSGSGSNEQFF,TGTGCCAGCAGTGGTAGCGGGAGTAATGAGCAGTTCTTC
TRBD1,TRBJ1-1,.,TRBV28,CASSYPSGGRRAFF,TGTGCCAGCAGTTACCCATCAGGGGGCAGGAGGGCTTTCTTT
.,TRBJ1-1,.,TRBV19,CASTPVGGWDTEAFF,TGTGCCAGTACCCCCGTCGGGGGTTGGGACACTGAAGCTTTCTTT
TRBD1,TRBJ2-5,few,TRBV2,CASSIFPTGGLDETQYF,TGTGCCAGCAGCATTTTTCCGACAGGGGGTCTTGATGAGACCCAGTACTTC
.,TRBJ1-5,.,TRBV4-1,CASSQDRLGGSYSNQPQHF,TGCGCCAGCAGCCAAGACCGGCTGGGCGGGAGTTATAGCAATCAGCCCCAGCATTTT
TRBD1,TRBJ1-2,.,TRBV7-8,CASSLTTRPQGRYGYTF,TGTGCCAGCAGCTTAACCACGCGCCCACAGGGGAGATATGGCTACACCTTC
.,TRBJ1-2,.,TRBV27,CASSPAGWLGYTF,TGTGCCAGCAGCCCGGCCGGGTGGTTAGGCTACACCTTC
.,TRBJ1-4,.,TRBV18,CASSLIDGATNEKLFF,TGTGCCAGCTCACTGATCGACGGAGCAACTAATGAAAAACTGTTTTTT
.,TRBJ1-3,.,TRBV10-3,CATKGDNAYSGNTIYF,TGTGCCACAAAGGGGGACAACGCCTACTCTGGAAACACCATATATTTT
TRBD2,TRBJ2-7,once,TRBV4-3,CARFIREECEQYF,TGCGCCAGGTTCATACGGGAGGAGTGCGAGCAGTACTTC
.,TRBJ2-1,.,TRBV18,CASSPARSSYNEQFF,TGTGCCAGCTCACCAGCGAGGAGCTCCTACAATGAGCAGTTCTTC
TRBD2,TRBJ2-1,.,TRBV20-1,CSARLGLPSVF,TGCAGTGCACGTCTGGGACTACCATCAGTCTTC
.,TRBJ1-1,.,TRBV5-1,CASKKNTPGTEAFF,TGCGCCAGCAAAAAAAACACCCCGGGGACTGAAGCTTTCTTT
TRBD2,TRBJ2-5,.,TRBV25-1,CASSAGGGETQYF,TGTGCCAGCAGTGCGGGAGGGGGAGAGACCCAGTACTTC
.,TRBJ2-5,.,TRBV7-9,CASSPGVAGETQYF,TGTGCCAGCAGCCCCGGTGTAGCAGGGGAGACCCAGTACTTC
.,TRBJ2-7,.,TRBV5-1,CASSWAGPKANYEQYF,TGCGCCAGCAGCTGGGCAGGCCCTAAAGCAAACTACGAGCAGTACTTC
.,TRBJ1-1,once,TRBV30,CAWSVLGGNTEAFF,TGTGCCTGGAGTGTACTCGGGGGGAACACTGAAGCTTTCTTT
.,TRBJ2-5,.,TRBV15,CAIAENRGYQETQYF,TGTGCCATCGCCGAGAATAGGGGCTATCAAGAGACCCAGTACTTC
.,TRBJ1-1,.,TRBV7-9,CASSTAENTEAFF,TGTGCCAGCAGCACTGCGGAGAACACTGAAGCTTTCTTT
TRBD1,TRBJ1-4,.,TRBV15,CATRTGGLTNEKLFF,TGTGCCACCAGGACAGGGGGCTTAACTAATGAAAAACTGTTTTTT
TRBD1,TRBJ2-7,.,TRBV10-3,CAISDPRDRVGGEQYF,TGTGCCATCAGTGACCCCCGGGACAGGGTCGGGGGCGAGCAGTACTTC
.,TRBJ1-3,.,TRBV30,CAWRTGGNTIYF,TGTGCCTGGAGAACGGGGGGAAACACCATATATTTT
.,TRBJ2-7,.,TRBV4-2,CASSQDRSGISSYEQYF,TGTGCCAGCAGCCAAGATAGGTCAGGAATCAGCTCCTACGAGCAGTACTTC
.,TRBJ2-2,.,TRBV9,CASSVEADSWTGELFF,TGTGCCAGCAGCGTAGAGGCGGATTCTTGGACCGGGGAGCTGTTTTTT
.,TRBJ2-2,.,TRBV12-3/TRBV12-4,CASSLPRELFF,TGTGCCAGCAGTCTCCCCCGGGAGCTGTTTTTT
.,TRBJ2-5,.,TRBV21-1,CASSNSRQPGDRLFGGETQYF,TGTGCCAGCAGCAACTCCCGACAGCCAGGGGATAGACTTTTCGGCGGGGAGACCCAGTACTTC
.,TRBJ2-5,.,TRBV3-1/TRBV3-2,CASSHWTAVETQYF,TGTGCCAGCAGCCACTGGACAGCTGTGGAGACCCAGTACTTC